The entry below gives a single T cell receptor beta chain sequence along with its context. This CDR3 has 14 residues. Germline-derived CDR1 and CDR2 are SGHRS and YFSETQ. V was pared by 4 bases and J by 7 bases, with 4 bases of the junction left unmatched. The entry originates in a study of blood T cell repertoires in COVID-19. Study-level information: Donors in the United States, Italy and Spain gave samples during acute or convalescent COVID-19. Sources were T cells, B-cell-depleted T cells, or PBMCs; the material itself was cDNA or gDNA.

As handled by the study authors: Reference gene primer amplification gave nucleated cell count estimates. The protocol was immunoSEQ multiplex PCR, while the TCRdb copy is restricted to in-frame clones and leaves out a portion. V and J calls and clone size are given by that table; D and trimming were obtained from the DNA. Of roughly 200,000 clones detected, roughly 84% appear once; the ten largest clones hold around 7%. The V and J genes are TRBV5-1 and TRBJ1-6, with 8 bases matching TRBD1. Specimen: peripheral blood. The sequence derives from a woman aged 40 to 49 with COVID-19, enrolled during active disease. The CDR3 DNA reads TGCGCCAGCAGCGAAGGGACAGGAAATTCACCCCTCCACTTT. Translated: CASSEGTGNSPLHF.